Listed below are T cell receptor beta chains from one sample, sequenced in a study of regulatory T cells in long-lasting Graves disease. TCRdb processed the multiplex PCR reads anew with MiXCR; each CDR3 protein has one entry. The sample holds about 450,000 distinct CDR3 sequences, about a quarter seen once. Sequencing used peripheral blood mononuclear cells (PBMCs), obtained when the disease was refractory, from a patient treated with antithyroid drugs. The receptors here all came from a female donor with Graves disease. Each CDR3 is given with its conserved first and last residue. A D gene is named only where the DNA matches it firmly. Rows may omit the clone size; those that give it use once, few, many or a size class.

j_call	v_call	d_call	clone_size	cdr3_nt	cdr3_aa
TRBJ1-1	TRBV20-1	-	few	TGCAGTGCTCCCGCAGGGTACACTGAAGCTTTCTTT	CSAPAGYTEAFF
TRBJ1-6	TRBV28	TRBD1	many	TGTGCCAGCAGTCAAATCACAGGGGGTAGCAATTCACCCCTCCACTTT	CASSQITGGSNSPLHF
TRBJ2-4	TRBV20-1	-	few	TGCAGTGCTAGGTTGGGAGACATTCAGTACTTC	CSARLGDIQYF
TRBJ2-1	TRBV7-2	-	-	TGTGCCAGCAGCTTATTGGGAAACTCCTACAATGAGCAGTTCTTC	CASSLLGNSYNEQFF
TRBJ1-5	TRBV7-2	-	-	TGTGCCAGCAGCTTAGATACGGGGTTCAATCAGCCCCAGCATTTT	CASSLDTGFNQPQHF
TRBJ2-5	TRBV3-2	-	few	TGTGCCAGCAATTCCCGACGGGAGACCCAGTACTTC	CASNSRRETQYF
TRBJ2-5	TRBV10-3	TRBD1	many	TGTGCCATCAGACAGGGGGCAAACCAAGAGACCCAGTACTTC	CAIRQGANQETQYF
TRBJ1-2	TRBV5-1	-	-	TGCGCCAGCAGCTTGGACGGTCCGGCTAACTATGGCTACACCTTC	CASSLDGPANYGYTF
TRBJ1-2	TRBV20-1	-	many	TGCAGTGCTAGAGTGCAGAACTATGGCTACACCTTC	CSARVQNYGYTF
TRBJ2-2	TRBV30	-	-	TGTGCCTGGAGTGTACTTCCTAGCCTCACCGGGGAGCTGTTTTTT	CAWSVLPSLTGELFF
TRBJ2-2	TRBV29-1	TRBD2	-	TGCAGCGTAATGACTAGCGGGAGGGCCGGGGAGCTGTTTTTT	CSVMTSGRAGELFF
TRBJ2-3	TRBV2	-	few	TGTGCCAGCAGTAGGGACTTGACAGATACGCAGTATTTT	CASSRDLTDTQYF
TRBJ1-2	TRBV7-9	TRBD1	-	TGTGCCAGCAGCATTTATCGGACAGGGGGCAACTATGGCTACACCTTC	CASSIYRTGGNYGYTF
TRBJ1-1	TRBV5-6	-	few	TGTGCCAGCAGCTTGATGCGGAGCACTGAAGCTTTCTTT	CASSLMRSTEAFF
TRBJ1-2	TRBV6-1	-	many	TGTGCCAGCAGCCCACAGGCGGTCTATGGCTACACCTTC	CASSPQAVYGYTF
TRBJ1-1	TRBV10-3	TRBD1	-	TGTGCCATCAGAGTGAGAGGGGGCGAGGAAGCTTTCTTT	CAIRVRGGEEAFF
TRBJ2-1	TRBV7-9	TRBD2	-	TGTGCCAGCAGCTTAGTGGGACTAGCGGGAGTCGAGCAGTTCTTC	CASSLVGLAGVEQFF
TRBJ2-7	TRBV28	TRBD2	few	TGTGCCAGCAGTATATTACTAGCGGCCTCCTACGAGCAGTACTTC	CASSILLAASYEQYF
TRBJ2-5	TRBV7-2	-	-	TGTGCCAGCAGCTTAGCGAAGGAGACCCAGTACTTC	CASSLAKETQYF
TRBJ1-2	TRBV20-1	-	-	TGCAGTGCTCTCCCCGTGTCCTATGGCTACACCTTC	CSALPVSYGYTF
TRBJ2-2	TRBV11-2	-	-	TGTGCCAGCAGTGAGAACCGGGCCCGTCGAGGGGAGCTGTTTTTT	CASSENRARRGELFF
TRBJ1-5	TRBV27	TRBD1	many	TGTGCCAGCAGTTTAGGACAGGGCAGCCAGCCCCAGCATTTT	CASSLGQGSQPQHF
TRBJ1-1	TRBV12-3/TRBV12-4	TRBD1	many	TGTGCCAGCAGTTTTAACAGGGGTCAAGGATCGAACACTGAAGCTTTCTTT	CASSFNRGQGSNTEAFF
TRBJ2-2	TRBV27	-	many	TGTGCCAGCAGTGTAGGGGTGAAATCCGGGGAGCTGTTTTTT	CASSVGVKSGELFF
TRBJ2-2	TRBV20-1	TRBD1	many	TGCAGTGCAAGACAGGGTCCGCACACCGGGGAGCTGTTTTTT	CSARQGPHTGELFF
TRBJ2-7	TRBV28	-	-	TGTGCCAGCAGTTCAACTCTCCCGAGACCGAGCTCCTACGAGCAGTACTTC	CASSSTLPRPSSYEQYF
TRBJ1-2	TRBV5-1	-	many	TGCGCCAGCAGCTTGTCGGGGACCTCTCGTGGCTACACCTTC	CASSLSGTSRGYTF
TRBJ1-2	TRBV6-1	-	many	TGTGCCAGCAGTGAAGCGTGGGCTAACTATGGCTACACCTTC	CASSEAWANYGYTF